This TCR beta chain was recorded in a study of spatial heterogeneity in lung cancer. For the study at large: Alpha-chain sequences were consistently detected in smaller numbers than beta-chain sequences. Notes on the study in general: Compared with follow-up, resection was when ubiquitous expanded tumor TCRs appeared in blood more.

Regarding time point: blood at routine non-recurrence follow-up after resection. Unmatched junction bases numbered 3, after V lost 4 bases and J lost 5 bases. The CDR3 runs 13 residues. Germline CDR1 is SGHAT and CDR2 is FQNNGV. Every cDNA TCR molecule received its own unique molecular identifier. TCRdb re-called the 5' RACE reads with MiXCR, one entry per CDR3 protein. This table holds about 70,000 distinct CDR3 sequences, roughly 9% found once. In this sample, this clonotype turned up many times. As yet, its antigen is unknown. This TCR was recovered from a female donor with early-stage non-small cell lung cancer. This chain joins TRBV11-2 and TRBJ2-3; TRBD1 matches at 7 bases. This specimen consisted of PBMCs, obtained at follow-up. The CDR3 DNA reads as TGTGCCAGCAGCTCAAACAGGGGAGATACGCAGTATTTT. Its protein is CASSSNRGDTQYF.